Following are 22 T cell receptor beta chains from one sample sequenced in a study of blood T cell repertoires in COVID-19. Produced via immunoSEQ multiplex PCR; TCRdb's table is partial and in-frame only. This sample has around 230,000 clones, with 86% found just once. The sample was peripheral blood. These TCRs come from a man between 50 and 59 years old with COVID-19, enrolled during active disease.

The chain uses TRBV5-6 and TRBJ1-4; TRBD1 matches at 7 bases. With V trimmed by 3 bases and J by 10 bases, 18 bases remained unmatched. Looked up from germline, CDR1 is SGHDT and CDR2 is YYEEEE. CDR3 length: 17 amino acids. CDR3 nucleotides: TGTGCCAGCAGCTCACCCACAGGGGCCGACCCCCCTGGAAAACTGTTTTTT. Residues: CASSSPTGADPPGKLFF.

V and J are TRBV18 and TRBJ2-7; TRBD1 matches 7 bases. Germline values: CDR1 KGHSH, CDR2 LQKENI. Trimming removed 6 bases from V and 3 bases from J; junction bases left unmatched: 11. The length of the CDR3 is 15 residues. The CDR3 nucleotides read TGTGCCAGCTCCTCAGGGGGTAGCGCGAACTACGAGCAGTACTTC. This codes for CASSSGGSANYEQYF.

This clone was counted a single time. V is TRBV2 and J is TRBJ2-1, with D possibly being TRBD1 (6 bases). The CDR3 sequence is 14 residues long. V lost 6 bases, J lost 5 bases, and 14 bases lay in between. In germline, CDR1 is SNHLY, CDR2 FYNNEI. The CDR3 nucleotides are TGTGCCAGCAGCGGACAGACCTTCGACAATGAGCAGTTCTTC. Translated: CASSGQTFDNEQFF.

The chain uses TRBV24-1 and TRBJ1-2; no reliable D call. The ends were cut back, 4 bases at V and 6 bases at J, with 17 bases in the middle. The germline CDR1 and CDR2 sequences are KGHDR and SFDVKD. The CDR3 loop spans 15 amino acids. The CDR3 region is CATSEITGKVHGYTF. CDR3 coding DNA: TGTGCCACCAGTGAGATCACCGGGAAGGTTCATGGCTACACCTTC.

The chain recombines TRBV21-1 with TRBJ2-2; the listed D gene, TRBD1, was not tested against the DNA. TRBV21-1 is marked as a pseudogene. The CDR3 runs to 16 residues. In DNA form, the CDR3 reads TGTGCCAGCAGCAGAGGGACAGGCGCGAACACCGGGGAGCTGTTTTTT. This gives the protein CASSRGTGANTGELFF.

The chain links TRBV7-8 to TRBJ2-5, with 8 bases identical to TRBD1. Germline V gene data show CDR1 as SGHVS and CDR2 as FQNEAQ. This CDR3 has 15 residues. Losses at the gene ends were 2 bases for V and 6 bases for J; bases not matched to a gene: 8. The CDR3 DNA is TGTGCCAGCAGCTTATCGCAGGGGGCTATGAAGACCCAGTACTTC. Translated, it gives CASSLSQGAMKTQYF.

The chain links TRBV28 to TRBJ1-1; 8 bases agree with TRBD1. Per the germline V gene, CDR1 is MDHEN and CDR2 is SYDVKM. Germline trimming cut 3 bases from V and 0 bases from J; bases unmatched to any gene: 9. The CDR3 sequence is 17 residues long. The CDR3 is CASSLRTGTIMNTEAFF. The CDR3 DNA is TGTGCCAGCAGTTTGCGGACAGGGACCATTATGAACACTGAAGCTTTCTTT.

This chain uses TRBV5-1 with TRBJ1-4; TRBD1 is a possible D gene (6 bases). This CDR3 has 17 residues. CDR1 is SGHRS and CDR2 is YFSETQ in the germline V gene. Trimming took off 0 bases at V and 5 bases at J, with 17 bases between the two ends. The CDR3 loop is CASSLGPQGLSNEKLFF. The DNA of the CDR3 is TGCGCCAGCAGCTTGGGCCCGCAGGGGCTATCAAATGAAAAACTGTTTTTT.

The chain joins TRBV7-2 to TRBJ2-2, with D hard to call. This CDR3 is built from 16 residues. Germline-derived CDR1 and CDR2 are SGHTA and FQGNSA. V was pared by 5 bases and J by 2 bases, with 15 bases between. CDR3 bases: TGTGCCAGCAGCCCTAGTTTGGTACGAAACACCGGGGAGCTGTTTTTT. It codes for CASSPSLVRNTGELFF.

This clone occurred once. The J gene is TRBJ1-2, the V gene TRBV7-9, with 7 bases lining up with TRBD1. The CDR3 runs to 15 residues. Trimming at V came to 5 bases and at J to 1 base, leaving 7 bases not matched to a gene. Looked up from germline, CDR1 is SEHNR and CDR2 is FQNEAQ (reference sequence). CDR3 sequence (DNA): TGTGCCAGCAGCCCAACAGGGGCGGGTAACTATGGCTACACCTTC. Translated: CASSPTGAGNYGYTF.

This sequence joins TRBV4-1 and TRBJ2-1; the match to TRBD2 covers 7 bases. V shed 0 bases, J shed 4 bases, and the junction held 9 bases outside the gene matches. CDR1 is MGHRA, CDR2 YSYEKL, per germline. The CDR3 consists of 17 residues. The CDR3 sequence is CASSQDPGGAGYNEQFF. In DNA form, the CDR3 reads TGCGCCAGCAGCCAAGATCCTGGTGGAGCGGGGTACAATGAGCAGTTCTTC.

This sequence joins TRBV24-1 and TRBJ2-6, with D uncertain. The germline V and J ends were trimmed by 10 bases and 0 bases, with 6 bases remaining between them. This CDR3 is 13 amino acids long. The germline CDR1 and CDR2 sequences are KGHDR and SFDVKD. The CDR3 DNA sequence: TGTGCCACTCTTAGCTCTGGGGCCAACGTCCTGACTTTC. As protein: CATLSSGANVLTF.

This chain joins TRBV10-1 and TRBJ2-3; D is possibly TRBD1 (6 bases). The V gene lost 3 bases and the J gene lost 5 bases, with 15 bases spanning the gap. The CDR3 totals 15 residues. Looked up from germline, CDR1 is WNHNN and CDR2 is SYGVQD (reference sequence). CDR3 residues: CASSEGQGPIDTQYF. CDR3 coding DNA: TGCGCCAGCAGTGAAGGTCAGGGGCCTATAGATACGCAGTATTTT.

The CDR3 here is CASSLVGRANYGYTF. The CDR3 DNA follows: TGTGCCAGCAGCTTGGTCGGCAGGGCTAACTATGGCTACACCTTC. The chain uses TRBV5-4 and TRBJ1-2, with TRBD1 as a possible D gene (5 bases). Trimming removed 0 bases at V and 0 bases at J, with 9 bases between. The CDR3 covers 15 residues. CDR1 SGHNT and CDR2 YYREEE come from the germline V gene (reference sequence).

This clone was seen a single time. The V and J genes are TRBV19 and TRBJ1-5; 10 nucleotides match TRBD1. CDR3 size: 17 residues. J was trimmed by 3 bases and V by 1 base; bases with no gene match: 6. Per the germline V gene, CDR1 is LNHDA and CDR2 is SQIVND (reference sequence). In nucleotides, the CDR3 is TGTGCCAGTAGTATAGGCGGGACAGGGGCTCACAATCAGCCCCAGCATTTT. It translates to CASSIGGTGAHNQPQHF.

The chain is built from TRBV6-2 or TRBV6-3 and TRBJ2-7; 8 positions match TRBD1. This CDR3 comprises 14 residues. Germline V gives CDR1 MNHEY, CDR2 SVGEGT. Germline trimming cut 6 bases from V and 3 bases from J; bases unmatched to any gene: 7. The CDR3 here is CASSRTGFIYEQYF. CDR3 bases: TGTGCCAGCAGCAGGACAGGGTTCATCTACGAGCAGTACTTC.

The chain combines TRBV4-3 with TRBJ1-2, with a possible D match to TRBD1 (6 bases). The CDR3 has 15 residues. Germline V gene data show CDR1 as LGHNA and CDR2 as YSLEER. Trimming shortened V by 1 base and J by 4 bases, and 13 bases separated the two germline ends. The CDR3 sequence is CASSQGRGPIYGYTF. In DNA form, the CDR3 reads TGCGCCAGCAGCCAAGGCAGGGGACCCATCTATGGCTACACCTTC.

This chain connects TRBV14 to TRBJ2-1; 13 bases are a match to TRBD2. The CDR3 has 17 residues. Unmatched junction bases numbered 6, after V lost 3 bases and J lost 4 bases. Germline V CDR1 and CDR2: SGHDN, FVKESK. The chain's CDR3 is CASSQTSGRRNYNEQFF. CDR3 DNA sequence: TGTGCCAGCAGCCAGACTAGCGGGAGGAGGAATTACAATGAGCAGTTCTTC.

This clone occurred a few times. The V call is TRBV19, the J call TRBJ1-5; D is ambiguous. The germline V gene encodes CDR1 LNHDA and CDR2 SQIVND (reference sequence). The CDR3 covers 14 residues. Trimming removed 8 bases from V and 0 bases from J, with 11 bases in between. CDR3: CASRTDYSNQPQHF. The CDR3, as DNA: TGTGCCAGTCGAACGGACTATAGCAATCAGCCCCAGCATTTT.

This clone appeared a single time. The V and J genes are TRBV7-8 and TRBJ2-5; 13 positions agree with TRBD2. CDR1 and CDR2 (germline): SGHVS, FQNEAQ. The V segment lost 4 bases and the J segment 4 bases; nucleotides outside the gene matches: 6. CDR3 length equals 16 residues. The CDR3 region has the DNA TGTGCCAGCAGCTCCCAGACTAGCGGGGGGATAGAGACCCAGTACTTC. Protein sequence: CASSSQTSGGIETQYF.

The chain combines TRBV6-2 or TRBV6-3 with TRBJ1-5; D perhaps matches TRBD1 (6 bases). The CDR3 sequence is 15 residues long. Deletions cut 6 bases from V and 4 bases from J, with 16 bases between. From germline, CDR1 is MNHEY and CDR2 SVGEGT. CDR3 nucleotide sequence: TGTGCCAGCAGCTTTAACCGGGACAATAATCAGCCCCAGCATTTT. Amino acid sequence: CASSFNRDNNQPQHF.

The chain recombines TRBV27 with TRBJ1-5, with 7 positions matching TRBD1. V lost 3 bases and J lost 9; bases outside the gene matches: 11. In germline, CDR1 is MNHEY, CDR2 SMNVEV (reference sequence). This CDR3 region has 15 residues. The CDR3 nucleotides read TGTGCCAGCAGTTTTCGTGCGGACAGGAGTTCGCCCCAGCATTTT. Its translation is CASSFRADRSSPQHF.